The source of this T cell receptor (beta chain) is a study of neurological immune-mediated disorders. V lost 1 base and J lost 5, with 12 bases in between. The CDR3 spans 14 residues. Germline CDR1 and CDR2: SGHRS and YFSETQ. TCRdb re-derived calls from the 5' RACE reads in MiXCR, one entry per CDR3 protein. Seen here are about 41,000 distinct CDR3 sequences, approximately 14% observed once, and the top ten hold approximately 3.5%. This clonotype was counted many times. The antigen remains undetermined. The study's findings and limits: The study found no CDR3 amino acid sequences shared by expanded clones across subjects, suggesting private repertoires in all groups.

Source material: CD4+ T cells from blood. The sequence was obtained from a woman aged 55-75 years with HTLV-1-associated myelopathy (HAM/TSP). The V call is TRBV5-1, the J call TRBJ1-1; unclear D gene. The CDR3 coding sequence is TGCGCCAGCAGCTTGTCTCATGGCGGTACTGAAGCTTTCTTT. Translated: CASSLSHGGTEAFF.